The clone carrying this TCR beta chain rates as medium-sized. The antigen remains unidentified. This record belongs to a study of radiotherapy plus CTLA-4 blockade in lung cancer. Study-wide context: Disease control was achieved by just over 30% of patients, and objective responses by about 19%. Overall study results and limits: Radiotherapy plus ipilimumab was followed by expansion in blood of tumor-derived TCR clones.

Only in-frame clones appear in the TCRdb table, and some are missing; sequencing was by immunoSEQ multiplex PCR. This sample has about 62,000 clones, with about 72% found just once. This CDR3 has 14 amino acids. The germline V gene has CDR1 MNHNY and CDR2 SVGAGI (reference sequence). Trimming cost V 4 bases and J 4 bases; bases outside gene matches: 6. The sample in question was peripheral blood, obtained from a patient treated with radiotherapy plus ipilimumab. The clonotype originates from a human donor with non-small cell lung cancer who had a complete response to radiotherapy plus ipilimumab. The J gene is TRBJ1-1, the V gene TRBV6-6, with 7 nucleotides matching TRBD1. The CDR3 sequence is CASSSQGVGTEAFF. The CDR3 nucleotides read TGTGCCAGCAGTTCTCAGGGGGTGGGCACTGAAGCTTTCTTT.